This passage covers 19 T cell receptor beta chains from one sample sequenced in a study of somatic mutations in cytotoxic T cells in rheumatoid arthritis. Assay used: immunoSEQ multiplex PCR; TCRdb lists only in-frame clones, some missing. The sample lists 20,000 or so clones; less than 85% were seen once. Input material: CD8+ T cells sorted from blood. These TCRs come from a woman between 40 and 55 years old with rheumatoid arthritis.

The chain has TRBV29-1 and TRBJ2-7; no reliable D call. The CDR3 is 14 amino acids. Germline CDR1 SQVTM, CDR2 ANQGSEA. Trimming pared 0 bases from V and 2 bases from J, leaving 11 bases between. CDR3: CSVEDRPGTYEQYF. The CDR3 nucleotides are TGCAGCGTTGAAGATCGCCCAGGCACCTACGAGCAGTACTTC.

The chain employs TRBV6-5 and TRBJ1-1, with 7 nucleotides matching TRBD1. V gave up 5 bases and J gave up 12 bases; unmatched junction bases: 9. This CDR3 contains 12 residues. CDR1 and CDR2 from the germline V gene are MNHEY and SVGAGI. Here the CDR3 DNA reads TGTGCCAGCAGTCAGACAGGGACGACATCTTTCTTT. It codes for CASSQTGTTSFF.

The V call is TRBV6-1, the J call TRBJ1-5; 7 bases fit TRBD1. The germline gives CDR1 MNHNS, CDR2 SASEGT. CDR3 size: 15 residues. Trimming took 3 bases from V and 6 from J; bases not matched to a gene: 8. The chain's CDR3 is CASSDTGTVSQPQHF. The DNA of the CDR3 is TGTGCCAGCAGTGACACCGGGACAGTAAGTCAGCCCCAGCATTTT.

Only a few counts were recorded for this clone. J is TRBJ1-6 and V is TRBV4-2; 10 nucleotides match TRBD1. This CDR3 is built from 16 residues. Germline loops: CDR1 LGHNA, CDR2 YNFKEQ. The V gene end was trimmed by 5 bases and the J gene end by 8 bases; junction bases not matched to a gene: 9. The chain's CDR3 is CASSISPGTGDSPLHF. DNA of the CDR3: TGTGCCAGCAGCATAAGCCCCGGGACAGGGGATTCACCCCTCCACTTT.

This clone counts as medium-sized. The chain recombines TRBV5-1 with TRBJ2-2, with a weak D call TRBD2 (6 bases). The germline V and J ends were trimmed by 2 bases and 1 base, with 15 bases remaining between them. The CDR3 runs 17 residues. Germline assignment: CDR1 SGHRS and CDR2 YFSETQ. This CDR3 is CASSFRTGEENTGELFF. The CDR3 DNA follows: TGCGCCAGCAGCTTTAGAACGGGGGAAGAGAACACCGGGGAGCTGTTTTTT.

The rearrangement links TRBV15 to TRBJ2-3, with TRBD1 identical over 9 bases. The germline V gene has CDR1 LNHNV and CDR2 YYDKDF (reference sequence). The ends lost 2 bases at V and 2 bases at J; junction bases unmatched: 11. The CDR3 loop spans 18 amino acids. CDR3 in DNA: TGTGCCACCAGCAGACCTCCCGGGACAGGGTTTTTCACAGATACGCAGTATTTT. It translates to CATSRPPGTGFFTDTQYF. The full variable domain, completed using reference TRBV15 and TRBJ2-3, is DAMVIQNPRYQVTQFGKPVTLSCSQTLNHNVMYWYQQKSSQAPKLLFHYYDKDFNNEADTPDNFQSRRPNTSFCFLDIRSPGLGDTAMYLCATSRPPGTGFFTDTQYFGPGTRLTVL.

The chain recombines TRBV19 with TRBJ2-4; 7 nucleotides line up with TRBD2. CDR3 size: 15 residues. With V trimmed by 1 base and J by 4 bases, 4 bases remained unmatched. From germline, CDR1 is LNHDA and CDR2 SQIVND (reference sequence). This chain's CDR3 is CASSIAAGVKNIQYF. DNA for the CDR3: TGTGCCAGTAGTATAGCCGCGGGGGTTAAAAACATTCAGTACTTC.

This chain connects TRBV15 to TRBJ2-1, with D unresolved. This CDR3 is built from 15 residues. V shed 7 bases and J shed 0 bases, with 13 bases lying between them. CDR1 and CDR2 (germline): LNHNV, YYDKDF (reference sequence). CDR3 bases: TGTGCCACCAATAGAGCGACGAGCTCCTACAATGAGCAGTTCTTC. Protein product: CATNRATSSYNEQFF.

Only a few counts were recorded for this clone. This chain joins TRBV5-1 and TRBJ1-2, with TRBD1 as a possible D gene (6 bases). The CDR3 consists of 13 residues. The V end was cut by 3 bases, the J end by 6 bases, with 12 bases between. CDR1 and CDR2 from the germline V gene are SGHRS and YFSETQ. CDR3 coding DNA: TGCGCCAGCAGCTCCGAGGGGGGGGATGGCTACACCTTC. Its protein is CASSSEGGDGYTF. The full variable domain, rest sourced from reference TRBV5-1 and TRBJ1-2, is KAGVTQTPRYLIKTRGQQVTLSCSPISGHRSVSWYQQTPGQGLQFLFEYFSETQRNKGNFPGRFSGRQFSNSRSEMNVSTLELGDSALYLCASSSEGGDGYTFGSGTRLTVV.

DNA for the CDR3: TGTGCCAGCAGCGCGACAGATACGCAGTATTTT. This codes for CASSATDTQYF. This rearrangement joins TRBV9 to TRBJ2-3, with D hard to call. Germline V gives CDR1 SGDLS, CDR2 YYNGEE. This CDR3 is built from 11 residues. Trimming cost V 3 bases and J 3 bases, with 2 bases left between them.

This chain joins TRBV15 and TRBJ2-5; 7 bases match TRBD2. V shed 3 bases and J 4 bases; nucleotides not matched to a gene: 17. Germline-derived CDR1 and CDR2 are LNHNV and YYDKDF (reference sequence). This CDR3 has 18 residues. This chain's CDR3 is CATSSFLGRGGPGETQYF. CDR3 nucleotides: TGTGCCACCAGCAGTTTCCTGGGGAGGGGAGGGCCGGGAGAGACCCAGTACTTC.

The CDR3 DNA reads as TGTGCCAGCAGCTTGGGACAGCCGGCCTACGAGCAGTACTTC. It encodes CASSLGQPAYEQYF. J is TRBJ2-7 and V is TRBV5-6, with D possibly TRBD1 on 5 matching bases. This CDR3 is built from 14 residues. Germline CDR1 reads SGHDT; CDR2 reads YYEEEE. The ends were cut back, 0 bases at V and 2 bases at J, with 9 bases in the middle.

The CDR3 reads CASSPYRYSYEQYF. The CDR3 DNA sequence: TGTGCCAGCAGTCCCTACAGATACTCCTACGAGCAGTACTTC. The genes are TRBV27 and TRBJ2-7; no firm D call. This CDR3 spans 14 amino acids. V was shortened by 5 bases and J by 0 bases, with 11 bases between the two germline ends. Germline V CDR1 and CDR2: MNHEY, SMNVEV (reference sequence).

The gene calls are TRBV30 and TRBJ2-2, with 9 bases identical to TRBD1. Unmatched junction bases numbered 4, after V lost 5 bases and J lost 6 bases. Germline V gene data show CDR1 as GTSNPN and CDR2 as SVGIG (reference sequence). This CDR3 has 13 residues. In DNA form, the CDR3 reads TGTGCCTGGTTACAGGGGGCAGCCGGGGAGCTGTTTTTT. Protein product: CAWLQGAAGELFF.

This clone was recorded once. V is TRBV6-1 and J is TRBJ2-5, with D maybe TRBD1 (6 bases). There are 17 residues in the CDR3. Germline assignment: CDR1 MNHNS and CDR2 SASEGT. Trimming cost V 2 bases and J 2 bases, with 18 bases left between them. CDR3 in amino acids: CASSESGQLYPQETQYF. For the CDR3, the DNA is TGTGCCAGCAGTGAATCAGGACAGTTATACCCACAAGAGACCCAGTACTTC.

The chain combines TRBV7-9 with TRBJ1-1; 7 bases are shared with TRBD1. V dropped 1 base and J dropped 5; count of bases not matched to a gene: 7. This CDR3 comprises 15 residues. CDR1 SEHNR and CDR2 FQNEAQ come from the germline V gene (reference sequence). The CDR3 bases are TGTGCCAGCAGCTTAGGCCGGGAGACAGGGACTGAAGCTTTCTTT. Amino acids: CASSLGRETGTEAFF.

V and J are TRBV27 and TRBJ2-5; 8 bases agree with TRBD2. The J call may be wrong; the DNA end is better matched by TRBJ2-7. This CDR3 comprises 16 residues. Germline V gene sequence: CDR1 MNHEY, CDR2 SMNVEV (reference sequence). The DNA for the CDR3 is TGTGCCAGCAGCCCCGGGCTAGCGGGTTTAAGCTACGAGCAGTACTTC. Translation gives CASSPGLAGLSYEQYF.

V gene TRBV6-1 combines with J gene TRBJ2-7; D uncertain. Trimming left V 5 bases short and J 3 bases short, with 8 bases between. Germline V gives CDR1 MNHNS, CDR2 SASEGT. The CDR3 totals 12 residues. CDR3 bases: TGTGCCAGCAGTCTTCTATACTACGAGCAGTACTTC. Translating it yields CASSLLYYEQYF.

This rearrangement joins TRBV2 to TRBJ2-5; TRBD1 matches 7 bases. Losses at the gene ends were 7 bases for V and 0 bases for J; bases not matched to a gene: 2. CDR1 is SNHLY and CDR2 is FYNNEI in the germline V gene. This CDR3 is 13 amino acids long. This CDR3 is CASTGTDQETQYF. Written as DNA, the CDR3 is TGTGCCAGCACAGGGACAGACCAAGAGACCCAGTACTTC.